These 27 T cell receptor beta chains share one sample of origin, sequenced in a study of response to subunit inactivated influenza vaccine. TCRdb used MiXCR to reprocess the RT-PCR reads, holding one entry per CDR3 protein. The table lists about 570,000 distinct CDR3 sequences, 11% of them singletons. A further study also used this sample, focusing on T cells expressing NK-cell markers. Per that paper: The authors made TCR beta cDNA libraries by 5'RACE template switching. This switching added a universal primer site and UMIs.

This sample comprised PBMCs from blood, obtained on the day of vaccination. These receptors were collected from a middle-aged man who received an inactivated influenza vaccine.

This clonotype was observed many times. This chain uses TRBV20-1 with TRBJ1-2; D is unclear. V was clipped by 1 base and J by 6 bases, with 12 bases between them. The CDR3 spans 13 residues. CDR1 and CDR2 from the germline V gene are DFQATT and SNEGSKA (reference sequence). CDR3 coding DNA: TGCAGTGCTAGAGTCCGCCGCGCGGATGGCTACACCTTC. Translated, it gives CSARVRRADGYTF.

The V and J genes are TRBV9 and TRBJ1-6; 9 bases fit TRBD1. The CDR3 extends over 15 amino acids. V lost 4 bases and J lost 5; bases outside the gene matches: 4. The V gene's germline CDR1 is SGDLS and CDR2 YYNGEE. For the CDR3, the DNA is TGTGCCAGCAGCCCGGGGACAGGGAATAATTCACCCCTCCACTTT. Encoded protein: CASSPGTGNNSPLHF.

J is TRBJ2-5 and V is TRBV5-1, with unresolved D. The CDR3 length is 14 residues. Germline lookup yields CDR1 SGHRS and CDR2 YFSETQ. V was cut by 0 bases and J by 2 bases, with 8 bases left in between. The CDR3 spells CASSLAVSQETQYF. The CDR3 DNA sequence: TGCGCCAGCAGCTTGGCGGTCAGTCAAGAGACCCAGTACTTC.

This clonotype came up a few times. In nucleotides, the CDR3 is TGTGCCAGCAGAACCGGGGCGATAGTATCACACTCCTACAATGAGCAGTTCTTC. Translation gives CASRTGAIVSHSYNEQFF. The chain couples TRBV28 to TRBJ2-1; D is tentatively TRBD1 or TRBD2 (5 bases each). Per germline, CDR1 MDHEN and CDR2 SYDVKM. This CDR3 spans 18 amino acids. With 6 bases removed from V and 0 bases from J, the gap between germline ends came to 21 bases.

The table lists this clonotype with many counts. This chain joins TRBV5-1 and TRBJ2-3; D not resolved. The CDR3 has 14 amino acids. Trimming stripped 1 base from V and 0 bases from J, with 6 bases between. Looked up from germline, CDR1 is SGHRS and CDR2 is YFSETQ. The CDR3 protein is CASSLRFSTDTQYF. The CDR3 DNA follows: TGCGCCAGCAGCTTGAGGTTTAGCACAGATACGCAGTATTTT.

This clonotype came up a few times. The chain links TRBV14 to TRBJ1-1; no definite D call. This CDR3 is 14 amino acids long. The V end was cut by 2 bases, the J end by 0 bases, with 7 bases between. Germline assignment: CDR1 SGHDN and CDR2 FVKESK. The CDR3 loop reads CASSQRGLNTEAFF. DNA for the CDR3: TGTGCCAGCAGCCAAAGAGGCTTGAACACTGAAGCTTTCTTT.

This clonotype appeared a few times. This chain links TRBV7-2 with TRBJ2-7, with 8 bases matching TRBD2. The germline V gene encodes CDR1 SGHTA and CDR2 FQGNSA. Unmatched junction bases numbered 5, after V lost 1 base and J lost 0 bases. The CDR3 sequence is 16 residues long. The CDR3 is CASSLGARGDSYEQYF. In nucleotides, the CDR3 is TGTGCCAGCAGCTTAGGGGCGCGGGGGGACTCCTACGAGCAGTACTTC.

This clonotype was observed a few times. V is TRBV19 and J is TRBJ2-4, with 11 bases that match TRBD2. CDR3 length: 14 residues. V gave up 6 bases and J gave up 6 bases; unmatched junction bases: 4. CDR1 and CDR2 from the germline V gene are LNHDA and SQIVND (reference sequence). As DNA, the CDR3 is TGTGCCAGTAGATCAGGACTAGCGGGAAACATTCAGTACTTC. The encoded protein is CASRSGLAGNIQYF. Drawing the rest from reference TRBV19 and TRBJ2-4, the complete variable domain is DGGITQSPKYLFRKEGQNVTLSCEQNLNHDAMYWYRQDPGQGLRLIYYSQIVNDFQKGDIAEGYSVSREKKESFPLTVTSAQKNPTAFYLCASRSGLAGNIQYFGAGTRLSVL.

The chain is built from TRBV29-1 and TRBJ2-3; maybe TRBD2 (8 bases). Trimming removed 6 bases at V and 0 bases at J, with 22 bases between. CDR3 length: 17 residues. The germline CDR1 and CDR2 sequences are SQVTM and ANQGSEA. The DNA for the CDR3 is TGCAGCGTGTCCGGGACAGACCCTAGCGGGAGCACAGATACGCAGTATTTT. Translation: CSVSGTDPSGSTDTQYF.

J is TRBJ1-1 and V is TRBV5-1, with 9 bases matching TRBD1. This CDR3 is 14 amino acids long. The ends lost 4 bases at V and 4 bases at J; junction bases unmatched: 5. Germline CDR1 reads SGHRS; CDR2 reads YFSETQ. This CDR3 reads CASSVTGGTTEAFF. CDR3 nucleotides: TGCGCCAGCAGCGTCACAGGGGGCACCACTGAAGCTTTCTTT.

Ten or more counts support this clonotype. This chain connects TRBV11-2 to TRBJ2-2; 8 nucleotides align to TRBD2. Losses at the gene ends were 1 base for V and 3 bases for J; bases not matched to a gene: 1. The CDR3 is made up of 15 amino acids. The germline V gene encodes CDR1 SGHAT and CDR2 FQNNGV. The CDR3 reads CASSLGTSYTGELFF. CDR3 bases: TGTGCCAGCAGCTTAGGGACTAGCTACACCGGGGAGCTGTTTTTT.

This clonotype was counted only a few times. This chain connects TRBV4-1 to TRBJ2-1; 7 bases line up with TRBD2. The CDR3 is 18 amino acids. Trimming took 4 bases from V and 4 from J; bases not matched to a gene: 16. The V gene's germline CDR1 is MGHRA and CDR2 YSYEKL. CDR3 nucleotide sequence: TGCGCCAGCAGCCGTAGAAACGGTTTAGCGGGCCGGTACAATGAGCAGTTCTTC. Translation gives CASSRRNGLAGRYNEQFF.

A few counts support this clonotype. The chain recombines TRBV7-9 with TRBJ1-1; D remains unclear. V lost 3 bases, J lost 3 bases, and 11 bases lay in between. In germline, CDR1 is SEHNR, CDR2 FQNEAQ (reference sequence). CDR3 length equals 14 residues. The CDR3 is CASSFGGSDTEAFF. CDR3 nucleotide sequence: TGTGCCAGCAGCTTCGGCGGGAGCGACACTGAAGCTTTCTTT. The variable domain in full, completed from reference TRBV7-9 and TRBJ1-1, reads DTGVSQNPRHKITKRGQNVTFRCDPISEHNRLYWYRQTLGQGPEFLTYFQNEAQLEKSRLLSDRFSAERPKGSFSTLEIQRTEQGDSAMYLCASSFGGSDTEAFFGQGTRLTVV.

This clonotype occurred a few times. The rearrangement links TRBV7-3 to TRBJ2-1; 9 positions agree with TRBD1. CDR1 and CDR2 from the germline V gene are SGHTA and FQGTGA. The V segment lost 0 bases and the J segment 2 bases; nucleotides outside the gene matches: 8. This CDR3 spans 18 amino acids. In DNA, the CDR3 is TGTGCCAGCAGCTTAACGGGGTTTGGGGACAGGGCCTACAATGAGCAGTTCTTC. Protein product: CASSLTGFGDRAYNEQFF.

This clonotype was detected ten times or more. The rearrangement links TRBV20-1 to TRBJ2-2; perhaps D is TRBD1 or TRBD2 (5 bases each). The V gene lost 6 bases and the J gene lost 3 bases, with 11 bases spanning the gap. CDR3 length: 13 amino acids. CDR1 is DFQATT, CDR2 SNEGSKA, per germline (reference sequence). In nucleotides, the CDR3 is TGCAGTGCCGTGGGGACCCACACCGGGGAGCTGTTTTTT. Its protein is CSAVGTHTGELFF.

This clonotype showed up just a few times. J is TRBJ2-7 and V is TRBV14; 8 bases agree with TRBD2. Per the germline V gene, CDR1 is SGHDN and CDR2 is FVKESK. The CDR3 totals 15 residues. V trimming: 5 bases; J trimming: 3 bases; junction bases outside the gene matches: 9. The CDR3 region has the DNA TGTGCCAGCAGCGAACGGACTAGCCGACTCTACGAGCAGTACTTC. Translating it yields CASSERTSRLYEQYF.

This clonotype was picked up a small number of times. The chain carries TRBV7-8 and TRBJ2-3, with D possibly matching TRBD2 (7 bases). V lost 1 base, J lost 5 bases, and 16 bases lay in between. This CDR3 comprises 16 residues. Germline values: CDR1 SGHVS, CDR2 FQNEAQ. The CDR3 reads CASSLVGGGVGDTQYF. The CDR3 nucleotides are TGTGCCAGCAGCTTAGTTGGCGGGGGCGTGGGAGATACGCAGTATTTT.

This clonotype was detected a few times. The rearrangement joins TRBV7-2 to TRBJ1-1; tentatively, D is TRBD1 (6 bases). CDR1 is SGHTA and CDR2 is FQGNSA in the germline V gene. The CDR3 contains 15 residues. V was clipped by 0 bases and J by 1 base, with 9 bases between them. CDR3 DNA: TGTGCCAGCAGCTTAGCCCCGGGACAGAACACTGAAGCTTTCTTT. Translated, it gives CASSLAPGQNTEAFF. Full variable domain (outside the CDR3, taken from reference TRBV7-2 and TRBJ1-1): GAGVSQSPSNKVTEKGKDVELRCDPISGHTALYWYRQSLGQGLEFLIYFQGNSAPDKSGLPSDRFSAERTGGSVSTLTIQRTQQEDSAVYLCASSLAPGQNTEAFFGQGTRLTVV.

Here the CDR3 DNA reads TGTGCCAGCAGTGGGGACTCCGGGACAGCCAAAAACATTCAGTACTTC. Protein sequence: CASSGDSGTAKNIQYF. V and J are TRBV2 and TRBJ2-4; D is possibly TRBD2 (6 bases). CDR1 is SNHLY and CDR2 is FYNNEI in the germline V gene. The CDR3 runs to 16 residues. Trimming pared 4 bases from V and 0 bases from J, leaving 13 bases between.

The chain has TRBV3-1 and TRBJ2-2; tentatively, D is TRBD2 (5 bases). The CDR3 is made up of 16 amino acids. V shed 1 base and J shed 3 bases, with 12 bases lying between them. Germline V gene sequence: CDR1 LGHDT, CDR2 YNNKEL (reference sequence). The CDR3: CASSQVSVGDTGELFF. The CDR3 region has the DNA TGTGCCAGCAGCCAAGTTTCCGTCGGGGACACCGGGGAGCTGTTTTTT.

A few counts support this clonotype. The gene calls are TRBV5-5 and TRBJ2-1, with D perhaps given as TRBD1 or TRBD2 (5 bases each). The CDR3 sequence is 15 residues long. The germline V and J ends were trimmed by 6 bases and 4 bases, with 17 bases remaining between them. Germline CDR1 reads SGHKS; CDR2 reads YYEKEE (reference sequence). The CDR3 region has the DNA TGTGCCAGCATACCTAATGGGACGGTTTACAATGAGCAGTTCTTC. It translates to CASIPNGTVYNEQFF.

The chain uses TRBV7-9 and TRBJ2-7; the D gene is possibly TRBD1 (6 bases). The germline V gene encodes CDR1 SEHNR and CDR2 FQNEAQ (reference sequence). The CDR3 covers 16 residues. Trimming removed 4 bases at V and 0 bases at J, with 16 bases between. For the CDR3, the DNA is TGTGCCAGCAGCTCCCTCCGGGACACTAGCTCCTACGAGCAGTACTTC. Amino acid sequence: CASSSLRDTSSYEQYF.

This CDR3 is CASSLENRGRGETQYF. CDR3 in DNA: TGCGCCAGCAGCCTCGAAAACAGGGGGCGCGGGGAGACCCAGTACTTC. The chain couples TRBV4-3 to TRBJ2-5; 9 bases map to TRBD1. J gave up 5 bases and V 4 bases, and 11 bases lay outside the gene matches. The CDR3 has 16 amino acids. CDR1 and CDR2 from the germline V gene are LGHNA and YSLEER.

The V call is TRBV4-1, the J call TRBJ2-2; 10 bases map to TRBD1. Unmatched junction bases numbered 7, after V lost 3 bases and J lost 6 bases. The CDR3 has 16 amino acids. Germline lookup yields CDR1 MGHRA and CDR2 YSYEKL. In nucleotides, the CDR3 is TGCGCCAGCAGCCAGCAACCGGGACAGGGGCCCGGGGAGCTGTTTTTT. Translated: CASSQQPGQGPGELFF.

The CDR3 loop reads CASRGGTSTNQPQHF. CDR3 nucleotides: TGTGCCAGCAGGGGGGGGACATCTACGAATCAGCCCCAGCATTTT. This chain links TRBV12-3 or TRBV12-4 with TRBJ1-5; possibly TRBD1 for D (6 bases). V lost 6 bases, J lost 4 bases, and 16 bases lay in between. This CDR3 spans 15 amino acids.

In DNA, the CDR3 is TGTGCCAGCAGTACTCTGGGGGGGGCCCGCTCTGGGGCCAACGTCCTGACTTTC. It is translated as CASSTLGGARSGANVLTF. V usage is TRBV12-3 or TRBV12-4 and J usage is TRBJ2-6; tentative D call: TRBD2 (7 bases). CDR3 size: 18 residues. Trimming pared 5 bases from V and 0 bases from J, leaving 17 bases between.

The chain couples TRBV7-2 to TRBJ2-7; 7 bases agree with TRBD2. The trim removed 5 bases at V and 3 bases at J, leaving 13 bases unmatched. CDR3 length equals 16 residues. Germline assignment: CDR1 SGHTA and CDR2 FQGNSA. DNA for the CDR3: TGTGCCAGCAGCCCATGGGGAACGGGGGGACTCTACGAGCAGTACTTC. This codes for CASSPWGTGGLYEQYF. The full variable domain, its missing parts supplied by reference TRBV7-2 and TRBJ2-7, is GAGVSQSPSNKVTEKGKDVELRCDPISGHTALYWYRQSLGQGLEFLIYFQGNSAPDKSGLPSDRFSAERTGGSVSTLTIQRTQQEDSAVYLCASSPWGTGGLYEQYFGPGTRLTVT.